This T cell receptor (beta chain) is drawn from a study of beta chain features in type 1 diabetes. A remark on this clone: Its antigen is undetermined.

Study conclusions and caveats: Shorter TCRB CDR3s, moderately but significantly so, marked every one of the four CD4+ subsets in Type 1 diabetes patients. PCR might favor shorter templates, but any such skew would affect patients and controls equally.

Germline assignment: CDR1 SGHNT and CDR2 YYREEE (reference sequence). The CDR3 consists of 14 residues. Expressed TCRB transcripts got sequenced, as all isolated RNA was reverse transcribed. Profiling relied on immunoSEQ multiplex PCR, and the TCRdb table lists in-frame clones only, not all of them. Of roughly 350,000 clones listed, roughly 9.8% are singletons. The clonotype originates from a man aged 25-45 years with type 1 diabetes. This sequence joins TRBV5-4 and TRBJ2-5; D possibly corresponds to TRBD2 (6 bases). The DNA end is a closer match to TRBJ2-7, so the J assignment may be wrong. Sequenced: central memory CD4+ T cells from blood. The CDR3 here is CASSRGGAAYEQYF. The CDR3 coding sequence is TGTGCCAGCAGTAGGGGCGGGGCAGCCTACGAGCAGTACTTC.